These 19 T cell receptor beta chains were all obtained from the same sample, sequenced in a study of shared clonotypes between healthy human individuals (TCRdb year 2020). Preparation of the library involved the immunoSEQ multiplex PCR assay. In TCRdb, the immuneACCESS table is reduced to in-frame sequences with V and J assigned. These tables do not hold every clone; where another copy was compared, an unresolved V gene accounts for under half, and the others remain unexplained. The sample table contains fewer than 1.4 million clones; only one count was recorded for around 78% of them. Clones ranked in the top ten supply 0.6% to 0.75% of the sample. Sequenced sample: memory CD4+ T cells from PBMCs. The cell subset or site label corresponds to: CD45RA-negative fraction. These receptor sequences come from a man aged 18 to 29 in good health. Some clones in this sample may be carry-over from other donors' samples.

The CDR3 loop reads CASSVLARASYEQYF. DNA for the CDR3: TGTGCCAGCAGTGTTCTAGCTCGGGCATCCTACGAGCAGTACTTC. The V gene is TRBV6-1, the J gene TRBJ2-7; the D gene is possibly TRBD2 (5 bases). This CDR3 is built from 15 residues. V lost 4 bases and J lost 1, with 14 bases in between. CDR1 is MNHNS and CDR2 is SASEGT in the germline V gene.

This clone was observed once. The CDR3: CASSFPGTGSLYTQYF. The CDR3 region has the DNA TGTGCCAGCAGCTTTCCCGGGACAGGGAGCCTGTATACGCAGTATTTT. This chain connects TRBV5-4 to TRBJ2-3; TRBD1 matches at 9 bases. V gave up 2 bases and J gave up 7 bases; unmatched junction bases: 11. CDR1 and CDR2 from the germline V gene are SGHNT and YYREEE (reference sequence). This CDR3 comprises 16 residues.

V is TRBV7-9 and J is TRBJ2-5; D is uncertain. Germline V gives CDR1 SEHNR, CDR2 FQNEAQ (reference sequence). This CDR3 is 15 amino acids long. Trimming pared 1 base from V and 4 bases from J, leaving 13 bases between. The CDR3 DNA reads TGTGCCAGCAGCTTAGGCCGCGCGGCCGGAGAGACCCAGTACTTC. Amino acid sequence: CASSLGRAAGETQYF.

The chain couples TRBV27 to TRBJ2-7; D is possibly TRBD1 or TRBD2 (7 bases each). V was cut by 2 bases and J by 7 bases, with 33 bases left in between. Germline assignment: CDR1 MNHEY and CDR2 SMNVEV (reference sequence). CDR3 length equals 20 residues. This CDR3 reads CASSLTRQGLPGHYEQEQYF. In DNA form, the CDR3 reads TGTGCCAGCAGTTTAACCCGACAGGGACTACCTGGCCACTACGAGCAGGAGCAGTACTTC.

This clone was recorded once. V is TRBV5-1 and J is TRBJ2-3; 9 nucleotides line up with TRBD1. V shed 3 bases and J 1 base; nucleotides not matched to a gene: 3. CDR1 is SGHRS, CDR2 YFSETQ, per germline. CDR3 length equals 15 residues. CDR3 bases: TGCGCCAGCAGCTCCTACAGGGGGCGCACAGATACGCAGTATTTT. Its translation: CASSSYRGRTDTQYF. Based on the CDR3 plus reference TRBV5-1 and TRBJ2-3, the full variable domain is KAGVTQTPRYLIKTRGQQVTLSCSPISGHRSVSWYQQTPGQGLQFLFEYFSETQRNKGNFPGRFSGRQFSNSRSEMNVSTLELGDSALYLCASSSYRGRTDTQYFGPGTRLTVL.

CDR3 residues: CAIRHSSGANVLTF. In nucleotides, the CDR3 is TGTGCCATCAGGCATAGCTCTGGGGCCAACGTCCTGACTTTC. The rearrangement uses TRBV10-3 and TRBJ2-6; D gene uncertain. V was cut by 6 bases and J by 0 bases, with 6 bases left in between. Per germline, CDR1 ENHRY and CDR2 SYGVKD. The CDR3 runs 14 residues.

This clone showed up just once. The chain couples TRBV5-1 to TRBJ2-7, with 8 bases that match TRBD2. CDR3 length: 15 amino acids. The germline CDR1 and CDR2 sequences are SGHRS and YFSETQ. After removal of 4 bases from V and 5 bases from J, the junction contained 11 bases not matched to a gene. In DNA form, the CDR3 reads TGCGCCAGCAGCCCCGGCGGGACGGGAGGGCACGAGCAGTACTTC. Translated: CASSPGGTGGHEQYF.

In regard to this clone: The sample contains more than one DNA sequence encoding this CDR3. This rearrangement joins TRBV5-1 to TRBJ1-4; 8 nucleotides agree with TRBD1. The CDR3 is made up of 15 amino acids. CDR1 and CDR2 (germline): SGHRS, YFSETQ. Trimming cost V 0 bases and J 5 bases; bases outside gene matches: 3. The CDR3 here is CASSLEGQANEKLFF. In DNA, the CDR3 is TGCGCCAGCAGCTTGGAGGGACAGGCCAATGAAAAACTGTTTTTT.

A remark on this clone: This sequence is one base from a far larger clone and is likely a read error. This chain's CDR3 is CSAGQGAPTDTQYF. DNA for the CDR3: TGCAGCGCTGGACAGGGGGCGCCCACAGATACGCAGTATTTT. The chain combines TRBV29-1 with TRBJ2-3, with 11 bases fitting TRBD1. The germline CDR1 and CDR2 sequences are SQVTM and ANQGSEA. V was clipped by 7 bases and J by 2 bases; unmatched bases: 5. The CDR3 has 14 amino acids.

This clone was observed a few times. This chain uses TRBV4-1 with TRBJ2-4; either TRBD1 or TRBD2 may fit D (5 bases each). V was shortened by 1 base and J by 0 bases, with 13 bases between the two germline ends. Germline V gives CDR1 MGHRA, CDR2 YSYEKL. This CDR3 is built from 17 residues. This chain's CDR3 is CASSQVRAGIAKNIQYF. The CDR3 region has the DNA TGCGCCAGCAGCCAAGTGAGGGCAGGGATAGCCAAAAACATTCAGTACTTC.

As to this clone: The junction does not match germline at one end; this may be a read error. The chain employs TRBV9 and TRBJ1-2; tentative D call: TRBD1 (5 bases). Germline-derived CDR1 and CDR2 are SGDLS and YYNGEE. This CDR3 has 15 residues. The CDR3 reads CASSAEPGPRAPGGF. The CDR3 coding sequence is TGTGCCAGCAGCGCCGAACCGGGACCCCGAGCCCCGGGGGGCTTC.

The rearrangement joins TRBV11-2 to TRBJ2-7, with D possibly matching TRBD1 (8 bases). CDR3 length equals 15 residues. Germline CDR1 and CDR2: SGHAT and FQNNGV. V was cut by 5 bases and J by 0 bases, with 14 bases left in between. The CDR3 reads CASSHRGGSSYEQYF. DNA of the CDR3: TGTGCCAGCAGCCACAGGGGGGGAAGCTCCTACGAGCAGTACTTC.

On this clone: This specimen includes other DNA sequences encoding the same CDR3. CDR3 amino acids: CASSPDTYGYTF. The CDR3 nucleotides are TGTGCCAGCAGCCCGGACACCTATGGCTACACCTTC. The gene calls are TRBV7-9 and TRBJ1-2, with D possibly matching TRBD1 (5 bases). CDR3 length: 12 residues. Germline CDR1 reads SEHNR; CDR2 reads FQNEAQ (reference sequence). The V end lost 5 bases, the J end lost 4 bases, and 8 bases lay between the germline ends.

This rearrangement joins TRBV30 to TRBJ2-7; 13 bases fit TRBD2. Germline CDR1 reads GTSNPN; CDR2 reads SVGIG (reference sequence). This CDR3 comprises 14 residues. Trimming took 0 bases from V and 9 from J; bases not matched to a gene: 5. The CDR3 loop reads CAWSVFGTSGTQYF. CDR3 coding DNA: TGTGCCTGGAGTGTTTTTGGGACTAGCGGGACGCAGTACTTC.

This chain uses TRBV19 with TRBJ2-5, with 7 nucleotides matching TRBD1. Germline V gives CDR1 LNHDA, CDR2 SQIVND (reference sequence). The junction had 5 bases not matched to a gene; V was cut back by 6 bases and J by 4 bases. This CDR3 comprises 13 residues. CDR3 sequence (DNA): TGTGCCAGTAGGCCGACAGGGCGAGAGACCCAGTACTTC. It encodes CASRPTGRETQYF.

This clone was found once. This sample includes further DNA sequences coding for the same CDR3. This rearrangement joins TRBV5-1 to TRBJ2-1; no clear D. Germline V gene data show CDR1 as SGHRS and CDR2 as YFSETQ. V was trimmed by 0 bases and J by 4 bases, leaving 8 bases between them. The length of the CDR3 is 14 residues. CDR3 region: CASSLESSYNEQFF. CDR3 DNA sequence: TGCGCCAGCAGCTTGGAGTCTAGTTACAATGAGCAGTTCTTC. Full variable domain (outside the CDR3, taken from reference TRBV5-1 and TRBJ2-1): KAGVTQTPRYLIKTRGQQVTLSCSPISGHRSVSWYQQTPGQGLQFLFEYFSETQRNKGNFPGRFSGRQFSNSRSEMNVSTLELGDSALYLCASSLESSYNEQFFGPGTRLTVL.

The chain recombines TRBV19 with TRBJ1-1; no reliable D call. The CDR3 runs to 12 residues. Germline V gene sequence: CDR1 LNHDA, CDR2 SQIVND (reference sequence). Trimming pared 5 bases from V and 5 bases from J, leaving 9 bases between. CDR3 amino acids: CASSVPGTEAFF. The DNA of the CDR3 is TGTGCCAGTAGTGTCCCTGGTACTGAAGCTTTCTTT.

In DNA, the CDR3 is TGCGCCAGCAGCGCCCTAGCGGGAGACCAAGAGACCCAGTACTTC. The encoded protein is CASSALAGDQETQYF. V gene TRBV5-1 combines with J gene TRBJ2-5; 10 bases match TRBD2. The length of the CDR3 is 15 residues. V was pared by 4 bases and J by 0 bases, with 3 bases of the junction left unmatched. CDR1 and CDR2 from the germline V gene are SGHRS and YFSETQ.

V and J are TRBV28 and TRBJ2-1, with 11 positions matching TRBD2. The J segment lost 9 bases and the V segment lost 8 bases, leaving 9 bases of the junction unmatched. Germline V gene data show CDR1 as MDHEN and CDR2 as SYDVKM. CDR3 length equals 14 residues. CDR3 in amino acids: CASATLAGGPEQFF. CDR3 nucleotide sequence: TGTGCCAGCGCAACCTTAGCGGGAGGGCCTGAGCAGTTCTTC.